This T cell receptor (beta chain) was captured by sequencing in a study of cytomegalovirus exposure and HLA in healthy donors. Study-wide results and caveats: In an earlier analysis, most TCR beta V segments were productive about 87% or about 30% of the time. Most CMV-associated TCR beta chains appeared HLA-restricted in a later analysis.

Worth noting for this clone: What it binds is unknown.

Primers for the PCR totalled 60 Vbeta and 13 Jbeta. Generated by immunoSEQ multiplex PCR, the TCRdb table keeps only in-frame clones and is missing some. The repertoire holds approximately 200,000 clones, with roughly 78% as singletons. Germline CDR1 is SEHNR and CDR2 is FQNEAQ (reference sequence). With 1 base clipped from V and 8 bases from J, the junction kept 2 bases outside the gene matches. This CDR3 spans 14 amino acids. The gene calls are TRBV7-9 and TRBJ1-2, with TRBD1 matching over 12 bases. Sequencing was done on a sample of PBMCs. The receptor was derived from a girl under 18 in good health and CMV-seropositive. CDR3 sequence (DNA): TGTGCCAGCAGCTTAGAAGGGACAGGGGGCGGCTACACCTTC. Translating it yields CASSLEGTGGGYTF. Full variable domain (remainder filled in from reference TRBV7-9 and TRBJ1-2): DTGVSQNPRHKITKRGQNVTFRCDPISEHNRLYWYRQTLGQGPEFLTYFQNEAQLEKSRLLSDRFSAERPKGSFSTLEIQRTEQGDSAMYLCASSLEGTGGGYTFGSGTRLTVV.